This TCR beta chain was recorded in a study of beta chain features in type 1 diabetes. About the study: The examined sorted cells totaled 107,917,701 across samples.

As concerns this clone: Its antigen is not identified.

What was sequenced were expressed TCRB transcripts, since all of the isolated RNA had been reverse transcribed. The protocol was immunoSEQ multiplex PCR, while the TCRdb copy is restricted to in-frame clones and leaves out a portion. This table has under 550,000 clones, over 10% appearing once. The study's findings and limits: The similarity of naive, central memory and Treg TCRB repertoires appeared greater among patients than among healthy donors.

This TCR was recovered from a woman aged 18-30 years in good health. The sample was naive CD4+ T cells from blood.

CDR3 amino acids: CAWSSGVTGELFF. The CDR3 DNA reads TGTGCCTGGTCTAGCGGGGTCACCGGGGAGCTGTTTTTT. This rearrangement joins TRBV30 to TRBJ2-2; 9 bases are a match to TRBD2. Germline CDR1 reads GTSNPN; CDR2 reads SVGIG (reference sequence). The CDR3 has 13 amino acids. With 5 bases clipped from V and 4 bases from J, the junction kept 2 bases outside the gene matches. The variable domain in full, with the rest retrieved from reference TRBV30 and TRBJ2-2, is SQTIHQWPATLVQPVGSPLSLECTVEGTSNPNLYWYRQAAGRGLQLLFYSVGIGQISSEVPQNLSASRPQDRQFILSSKKLLLSDSGFYLCAWSSGVTGELFFGEGSRLTVL.